The 21 T cell receptor beta chains given below trace back to one sample, sequenced in a study of OX40 agonist ivuxolimab in advanced cancers. TCRdb's copy holds only in-frame clones and misses some; the assay was immunoSEQ multiplex PCR. The repertoire holds approximately 57,000 clones, with over 75% as singletons. Material: CD4+ or CD8+ T cells sorted from blood, obtained in a trial of the OX40 agonist ivuxolimab. The origin of the receptors is an adult with an advanced solid tumor such as melanoma, head and neck, liver or kidney cancer.

The V and J genes are TRBV4-1 and TRBJ2-3; TRBD1 might be the D (6 bases). CDR1 is MGHRA, CDR2 YSYEKL, per germline. The CDR3 has 15 amino acids. The ends were cut back, 8 bases at V and 6 bases at J, with 21 bases in the middle. The CDR3 coding sequence is TGCGCCAGCCAGGCAGGGGACCTAAGAGCGGATACGCAGTATTTT. As protein: CASQAGDLRADTQYF.

The V and J genes are TRBV15 and TRBJ2-7; 7 bases are a match to TRBD1. V dropped 8 bases and J dropped 3; count of bases not matched to a gene: 10. This CDR3 spans 14 amino acids. The germline CDR1 and CDR2 sequences are LNHNV and YYDKDF (reference sequence). In DNA, the CDR3 is TGTGCCACCGCTACGATCGACAGGGTCTACGAGCAGTACTTC. Translating it yields CATATIDRVYEQYF.

The chain has TRBV4-1 and TRBJ1-2; D is uncertain. V was trimmed by 1 base and J by 7 bases, leaving 19 bases between them. The CDR3 spans 16 residues. Germline CDR1 MGHRA, CDR2 YSYEKL. The CDR3 sequence: CASSQGVGSLITGYTF. For the CDR3, the DNA is TGCGCCAGCAGCCAAGGTGTGGGCTCTCTCATTACTGGCTACACCTTC.

The chain links TRBV27 to TRBJ2-1; D is uncertain. The V gene lost 5 bases and the J gene lost 7 bases, with 15 bases spanning the gap. The CDR3 covers 14 residues. Germline-derived CDR1 and CDR2 are MNHEY and SMNVEV (reference sequence). The DNA for the CDR3 is TGTGCCAGCAGTCCCTCTCTCTCTCAAAATGAGCAGTTCTTC. Translation gives CASSPSLSQNEQFF.

For the CDR3, the DNA is TGTGCCACCAGCTCGACTAGCGGGGACTACAATGAGCAGTTCTTC. Protein product: CATSSTSGDYNEQFF. The chain recombines TRBV15 with TRBJ2-1; TRBD2 aligns across 11 bases. Germline loops: CDR1 LNHNV, CDR2 YYDKDF (reference sequence). This CDR3 spans 15 amino acids. J lost 3 bases, V lost 5 bases, and 3 bases had no gene match.

This clone was detected a few times. The chain has TRBV5-4 and TRBJ2-1; D unresolved. Trimming shortened V by 5 bases and J by 6 bases, and 9 bases separated the two germline ends. This CDR3 contains 12 residues. Germline assignment: CDR1 SGHNT and CDR2 YYREEE (reference sequence). CDR3 loop: CASSFPSNEQFF. In DNA form, the CDR3 reads TGTGCCAGCAGTTTCCCAAGCAATGAGCAGTTCTTC.

This chain connects TRBV4-3 to TRBJ2-1, with a tentative D call TRBD2 (6 bases). The CDR3 covers 16 residues. Trimming removed 0 bases at V and 6 bases at J, with 15 bases between. Germline V gene lookup returns CDR1 LGHNA and CDR2 YSLEER. CDR3 nucleotides: TGCGCCAGCAGCCAAGATCCGGGAGTGTTTGTCAATGAGCAGTTCTTC. Translating gives CASSQDPGVFVNEQFF.

Turning to this clone: At the DNA level, this CDR3 is encoded by other sequences in the same sample as well. The chain uses TRBV5-1 and TRBJ2-3; 11 bases are a match to TRBD2. The CDR3 totals 17 residues. Looked up from germline, CDR1 is SGHRS and CDR2 is YFSETQ. Trimming removed 0 bases from V and 0 bases from J; junction bases left unmatched: 3. The CDR3 DNA reads TGCGCCAGCAGCTTGGCCCTAGCGGGAGGCAGCACAGATACGCAGTATTTT. This gives the protein CASSLALAGGSTDTQYF.

J is TRBJ2-3 and V is TRBV6-1; no reliable D call. The germline V gene has CDR1 MNHNS and CDR2 SASEGT. CDR3 size: 14 residues. The germline V and J ends were trimmed by 3 bases and 2 bases, with 9 bases remaining between them. This chain's CDR3 is CASSDWASTDTQYF. CDR3 DNA sequence: TGTGCCAGCAGTGATTGGGCCTCCACAGATACGCAGTATTTT.

This clone was seen only once. The sample carries other DNA sequences with the same CDR3. This chain links TRBV30 with TRBJ2-1; the match to TRBD2 covers 10 bases. In germline, CDR1 is GTSNPN, CDR2 SVGIG (reference sequence). The CDR3 contains 14 residues. The V and J ends lost 3 bases and 7 bases, in that order; junction bases with no gene match: 6. The CDR3 DNA follows: TGTGCCTGGAGCCCGGGACTAGCGTTAAATGAGCAGTTCTTC. Protein sequence: CAWSPGLALNEQFF.

The rearrangement uses TRBV28 and TRBJ2-7; 7 nucleotides line up with TRBD1. The CDR3 is made up of 15 amino acids. J gave up 3 bases and V 7 bases, and 12 bases lay outside the gene matches. The germline V gene encodes CDR1 MDHEN and CDR2 SYDVKM. Here the CDR3 reads CASNAPPGGNYEQYF. The CDR3 DNA sequence: TGTGCCAGCAACGCGCCGCCAGGGGGAAACTACGAGCAGTACTTC.

Concerning this clone itself: This specimen includes other DNA sequences encoding the same CDR3. This chain joins TRBV27 and TRBJ2-1, with TRBD2 as a possible D gene (7 bases). V lost 1 base, J lost 10 bases, and 11 bases lay in between. Germline V gene sequence: CDR1 MNHEY, CDR2 SMNVEV (reference sequence). This CDR3 is 13 amino acids long. The CDR3 region has the DNA TGTGCCAGCAGTTTATGGGGGGGGCGGGAGCAGTTCTTC. Translated: CASSLWGGREQFF.

This chain uses TRBV28 with TRBJ2-7; D is undetermined. V gave up 4 bases and J gave up 3 bases, with 13 bases separating them. This CDR3 spans 14 amino acids. Germline CDR1 MDHEN, CDR2 SYDVKM. The CDR3 protein is CASSYLQTNYEQYF. The CDR3 DNA sequence: TGTGCCAGCAGTTATCTGCAGACAAACTACGAGCAGTACTTC.

This chain links TRBV27 with TRBJ2-7; 11 nucleotides match TRBD1. CDR3 length: 12 residues. The J segment lost 4 bases and the V segment lost 10 bases, leaving 3 bases of the junction unmatched. Germline V lookup: CDR1 MNHEY, CDR2 SMNVEV (reference sequence). The CDR3 DNA sequence: TGTGCCACTTGGGACAGGGGGTACGAGCAGTACTTC. Translation gives CATWDRGYEQYF.

The chain links TRBV5-4 to TRBJ1-3, with D maybe TRBD1 (5 bases). The germline gives CDR1 SGHNT, CDR2 YYREEE (reference sequence). The CDR3 is made up of 15 amino acids. The ends were cut back, 0 bases at V and 4 bases at J, with 11 bases in the middle. The CDR3 bases are TGTGCCAGCAGCTTGGAAGGCAGGGCGGGAAACACCATATATTTT. It is translated as CASSLEGRAGNTIYF. The full variable domain, its missing parts supplied by reference TRBV5-4 and TRBJ1-3, is ETGVTQSPTHLIKTRGQQVTLRCSSQSGHNTVSWYQQALGQGPQFIFQYYREEENGRGNFPPRFSGLQFPNYSSELNVNALELDDSALYLCASSLEGRAGNTIYFGEGSWLTVV.

The gene calls are TRBV29-1 and TRBJ1-1; 7 bases align to TRBD1. Looked up from germline, CDR1 is SQVTM and CDR2 is ANQGSEA. The ends lost 4 bases at V and 5 bases at J; junction bases unmatched: 10. The CDR3 covers 14 residues. CDR3 sequence (DNA): TGCAGCGTTGTAACCCGACAGGGAAAGACTGAAGCTTTCTTT. Encoded protein: CSVVTRQGKTEAFF.

This chain uses TRBV28 with TRBJ1-1; TRBD1 matches at 7 bases. The V gene end was trimmed by 4 bases and the J gene end by 3 bases; junction bases not matched to a gene: 11. Looked up from germline, CDR1 is MDHEN and CDR2 is SYDVKM. The CDR3 sequence is 16 residues long. The CDR3 DNA sequence: TGTGCCAGCAGTTCATACCGGGGGGACAGTGACACTGAAGCTTTCTTT. This encodes CASSSYRGDSDTEAFF.

This clone is a singleton in its sample. The J gene is TRBJ1-1, the V gene TRBV11-3, with 8 nucleotides matching TRBD1. With 5 bases clipped from V and 6 bases from J, the junction kept 11 bases outside the gene matches. Per germline, CDR1 SGHNT and CDR2 YENEEA. This CDR3 contains 15 residues. For the CDR3, the DNA is TGTGCCAGCAGCCCCCGGACAGGGTCGTTCGCTGAAGCTTTCTTT. Translation gives CASSPRTGSFAEAFF.

V is TRBV13 and J is TRBJ2-1; TRBD2 agrees at 11 bases. CDR1 is PRHDT, CDR2 FYEKMQ, per germline (reference sequence). CDR3 length: 16 residues. V shed 5 bases, J shed 5 bases, and the junction held 8 bases outside the gene matches. Here the CDR3 reads CASSGLTSGGDNEQFF. CDR3 in DNA: TGTGCCAGCAGCGGATTAACTAGCGGGGGTGACAATGAGCAGTTCTTC.

The chain joins TRBV13 to TRBJ1-2; 10 nucleotides match TRBD1. V shed 5 bases and J 6 bases; nucleotides not matched to a gene: 6. The CDR3 is 14 amino acids. Germline V gene lookup returns CDR1 PRHDT and CDR2 FYEKMQ (reference sequence). CDR3 nucleotide sequence: TGTGCCAGCAGCCCCGGGACAGGGGTCCATGGCTACACCTTC. Translating gives CASSPGTGVHGYTF.

This clone was seen more than once but under ten times. V and J are TRBV27 and TRBJ2-2; D is unresolved. The CDR3 consists of 12 residues. With 5 bases removed from V and 5 bases from J, the gap between germline ends came to 6 bases. The germline V gene encodes CDR1 MNHEY and CDR2 SMNVEV (reference sequence). The CDR3 reads CASSKETGELFF. In DNA form, the CDR3 reads TGTGCCAGCAGTAAGGAAACCGGGGAGCTGTTTTTT.